This T cell receptor beta chain was captured in a study of beta chain features in type 1 diabetes. Study summary: Researchers looked at roughly 110 million sorted cells across all samples.

This clone was seen a few times. Its antigen is unknown. The CDR3 loop spans 14 amino acids. V dropped 4 bases and J dropped 6 bases, with 15 bases sitting between them. Germline CDR1 is SGHDN and CDR2 is FVKESK. Study results and caveats: Moderate yet significant TCRB CDR3 shortening was seen in Type 1 diabetes patients in all four CD4+ subsets.

TCRB transcripts that were expressed got sequenced, as all of the isolated RNA had been reverse transcribed. Sequencing was performed with immunoSEQ multiplex PCR; in TCRdb, only in-frame clones are kept and a portion is missing. Of 300,000 to 350,000 clones listed, around 8.5% were seen once; the top ten hold around 1%. The chain recombines TRBV14 with TRBJ1-2; D not resolved. This TCR was sampled from a man under 40 with type 1 diabetes. Sequencing was done on a sample of central memory CD4+ T cells from blood. CDR3 sequence: CASSLHLTPNGYTF. The CDR3 coding sequence is TGTGCCAGCAGCCTACATTTGACCCCAAATGGCTACACCTTC.